This TCR beta chain was obtained from a study of T cells after yellow fever vaccination. The CDR3 has 15 amino acids. Overall study results and limits: Weaker in magnitude, the secondary response showed a faster peak on day 5 versus 15. Abundant clonotypes from the bulk population could get into FACS-sorted repertoires as contaminants.

A single count supports this clonotype. No antigen is known for it. UMIs were added to TCR cDNA along with a universal primer site when it was made by 5'RACE template switching. One entry per CDR3 protein results from TCRdb running MiXCR on the 5' RACE reads. The sample has 610,000 or so distinct CDR3 sequences, 10% to 15% seen once. The starting material was PBMCs, obtained on the day of the yellow fever booster vaccination. This receptor was obtained from a man under 40 who received the YFV17D yellow fever vaccine. The chain is built from TRBV21-1 and TRBJ2-7; TRBD2, the D gene given by the table, was not confirmed from the DNA. TRBV21-1 is designated a pseudogene. The CDR3 here is CASSPRGREPYEQYF. In DNA form, the CDR3 reads TGTGCCAGCAGCCCCCGCGGCAGGGAGCCCTACGAGCAGTACTTC.